This T cell receptor beta chain was observed in a study of T cell repertoires in cytomegalovirus infection. Study context: The authors relied on CMV epitopes, both recently identified HLA-C-restricted and well-studied HLA-B-restricted. The public TCR beta signatures pointed to both CMV infection and matching HLA type.

Study-wide results and limits: HLA-C-restricted CMV clonotypes gave the most frequent clonotype in two of eight donors.

Using its own MiXCR run on the reads, TCRdb lists one record per CDR3 protein. Here the sample spans about 830,000 distinct CDR3 sequences, over 25% being singletons. This clonotype was seen at least ten times. The target antigen is unknown. Germline loops: CDR1 SGHTA, CDR2 FQGNSA. This CDR3 has 11 residues. V was cut by 0 bases and J by 6 bases, with 2 bases left in between. The specimen comprised cultured CD8+ T cells from PBMCs, sampled from culture after CMV antigen stimulation. The clonotype originates from a human donor in good health (CMV status not recorded). Some clones in this sample may be carry-over from other donors' samples. The genes are TRBV7-2 and TRBJ1-1; D is uncertain. The CDR3 DNA sequence: TGTGCCAGCAGCTTAGCGCCTGAAGCTTTCTTT. Translation gives CASSLAPEAFF. Variable domain in full (rest from reference TRBV7-2 and TRBJ1-1): GAGVSQSPSNKVTEKGKDVELRCDPISGHTALYWYRQSLGQGLEFLIYFQGNSAPDKSGLPSDRFSAERTGGSVSTLTIQRTQQEDSAVYLCASSLAPEAFFGQGTRLTVV.